This T cell receptor beta chain was sequenced during a study of T-cell reconstitution after alpha-beta-depleted transplantation in children. The table lists this clonotype with many counts. During its preparation, the TCRbeta library received unique molecular identifiers. TCRdb recomputed calls from the PCR reads with MiXCR, one row per CDR3 protein. The sample consists of around 410,000 distinct CDR3 sequences, approximately 11% of them appearing once. V was pared by 3 bases and J by 4 bases, with 19 bases of the junction left unmatched. There are 20 residues in the CDR3. The germline V gene encodes CDR1 SGHRS and CDR2 YFSETQ.

The chain joins TRBV5-1 to TRBJ2-5, with 12 bases that match TRBD2. The sequence was obtained from a human donor who donated a stem cell graft to a child with acute myeloid leukemia. Source: PBMCs from the stem cell graft donor, taken from the stem cell graft. The CDR3 DNA reads TGCGCCAGCAGCTCCCTAAAGATGACTAGCGGGAGCTCTTCGGGAGAGACCCAGTACTTC. Translation gives CASSSLKMTSGSSSGETQYF.